These 19 T cell receptor beta chains originate from one sample sequenced in a study of CD8 T cells in ankylosing spondylitis. These receptors' antigens are unknown. TCRdb independently ran MiXCR on the 5' RACE reads; one entry per CDR3 protein. The sample lists about 700,000 distinct CDR3 sequences, about 20% occurring once. Findings of the study overall: Made up of 7 to 9 highly homologous variants, a TCR beta motif appeared characteristic of ankylosing spondylitis blood.

What was sequenced was blood, either unsorted or a sorted T cell fraction (not recorded which). These receptors all come from a male donor with ankylosing spondylitis.

The genes are TRBV20-1 and TRBJ2-7; 9 nucleotides align to TRBD2. Germline V gene data show CDR1 as DFQATT and CDR2 as SNEGSKA (reference sequence). Trimming removed 0 bases from V and 9 bases from J; junction bases left unmatched: 9. There are 14 residues in the CDR3. The CDR3: CSARDRSAAGGQYF. The CDR3 DNA follows: TGCAGTGCTAGAGATAGGTCGGCAGCGGGAGGGCAGTACTTC.

Only a few counts were recorded for this clonotype. The chain carries TRBV19 and TRBJ1-1; 10 nucleotides align to TRBD1. CDR3 length equals 16 residues. With V trimmed by 8 bases and J by 0 bases, 9 bases remained unmatched. Germline values: CDR1 LNHDA, CDR2 SQIVND (reference sequence). As DNA, the CDR3 is TGTGCCAGTGACGACAGGGGGCCTCTTATGAACACTGAAGCTTTCTTT. As protein: CASDDRGPLMNTEAFF.

The sample holds a few counts of this clonotype. This sequence joins TRBV29-1 and TRBJ2-7; tentatively, D is TRBD1 or TRBD2 (5 bases each). The V gene lost 5 bases and the J gene lost 4 bases, with 12 bases spanning the gap. The CDR3 runs to 12 residues. The germline CDR1 and CDR2 sequences are SQVTM and ANQGSEA. CDR3 bases: TGCAGCGTTCCGGGACCCCATTACGAGCAGTACTTC. This sequence encodes CSVPGPHYEQYF.

The V gene is TRBV11-2, the J gene TRBJ2-3; TRBD1 matches 10 bases. Trimming cost V 6 bases and J 5 bases; bases outside gene matches: 2. CDR1 and CDR2 from the germline V gene are SGHAT and FQNNGV. The CDR3 is made up of 13 amino acids. The DNA of the CDR3 is TGTGCCAGCAGTCGGGACAGGGGAGATACGCAGTATTTT. Protein: CASSRDRGDTQYF.

This clonotype was seen a handful of times. The chain joins TRBV20-1 to TRBJ2-1; D is possibly TRBD1 (5 bases). Germline V CDR1 and CDR2: DFQATT, SNEGSKA (reference sequence). The CDR3 extends over 13 amino acids. V lost 0 bases, J lost 6 bases, and 9 bases lay in between. The CDR3 DNA follows: TGCAGTGCTAGAGATCAGGGATCCAATGAGCAGTTCTTC. Translating it yields CSARDQGSNEQFF.

This clonotype has only one observation. The chain has TRBV7-3 and TRBJ2-2; D ambiguous. The CDR3 is 15 amino acids. CDR1 is SGHTA, CDR2 FQGTGA, per germline. V shed 3 bases and J shed 0 bases, with 8 bases lying between them. The CDR3 bases are TGTGCCAGCAGCTTTGGTGAGCCGAACACCGGGGAGCTGTTTTTT. Translating gives CASSFGEPNTGELFF.

The rearrangement links TRBV7-3 to TRBJ2-2; weak D call: TRBD1 (6 bases). Germline V lookup: CDR1 SGHTA, CDR2 FQGTGA. CDR3 length equals 16 residues. The V end was cut by 5 bases, the J end by 4 bases, with 17 bases between. In nucleotides, the CDR3 is TGTGCCAGCAGCCCGCTGGGGGCAGGGGTCACCGGGGAGCTGTTTTTT. Its protein is CASSPLGAGVTGELFF. Complete variable domain (other parts from reference TRBV7-3 and TRBJ2-2): GAGVSQTPSNKVTEKGKYVELRCDPISGHTALYWYRQSLGQGPEFLIYFQGTGAADDSGLPNDRFFAVRPEGSVSTLKIQRTERGDSAVYLCASSPLGAGVTGELFFGEGSRLTVL.

The chain has TRBV20-1 and TRBJ2-3; tentative D call: TRBD1 (6 bases). Looked up from germline, CDR1 is DFQATT and CDR2 is SNEGSKA (reference sequence). Trimming removed 6 bases at V and 6 bases at J, with 10 bases between. This CDR3 is built from 11 residues. The CDR3 loop is CSATGRDTQYF. CDR3 coding DNA: TGCAGTGCCACAGGGCGGGATACGCAGTATTTT.

The J gene is TRBJ2-7, the V gene TRBV7-9; D is perhaps TRBD2 (6 bases). Trimming left V 5 bases short and J 9 bases short, with 17 bases between. This CDR3 spans 13 amino acids. The V gene's germline CDR1 is SEHNR and CDR2 FQNEAQ (reference sequence). The CDR3 reads CASSRGSGTVQYF. CDR3 sequence (DNA): TGTGCCAGCAGCCGCGGGTCCGGGACTGTGCAGTACTTC.

This chain links TRBV3-1 with TRBJ2-3, with 7 bases aligning to TRBD2. Germline-derived CDR1 and CDR2 are LGHDT and YNNKEL (reference sequence). Trimming cost V 4 bases and J 4 bases; bases outside gene matches: 5. The CDR3 is 14 residues long. This CDR3 is CASSPRGSPDTQYF. The CDR3 coding sequence is TGTGCCAGCAGCCCGCGGGGGAGCCCAGATACGCAGTATTTT.

This clonotype showed up just a few times. This rearrangement joins TRBV15 to TRBJ2-7; D possibly matches TRBD1 or TRBD2 (5 bases each). Germline lookup yields CDR1 LNHNV and CDR2 YYDKDF (reference sequence). V shed 1 base and J shed 0 bases, with 7 bases lying between them. The CDR3 sequence is 14 residues long. For the CDR3, the DNA is TGTGCCACCAGCAGAGTTGGGGGCTCCTACGAGCAGTACTTC. Its protein is CATSRVGGSYEQYF.

The chain joins TRBV20-1 to TRBJ2-7, with 12 nucleotides matching TRBD2. Per the germline V gene, CDR1 is DFQATT and CDR2 is SNEGSKA (reference sequence). V lost 6 bases and J lost 3; bases outside the gene matches: 6. The CDR3 sequence is 14 residues long. CDR3 residues: CSAKGLAGYYEQYF. The CDR3 DNA follows: TGCAGTGCAAAAGGACTAGCGGGATACTACGAGCAGTACTTC.

The table lists this clonotype with many counts. CDR3 amino acids: CASSPQKGGSSYEQYF. In DNA form, the CDR3 reads TGTGCCAGCAGTCCCCAGAAGGGGGGTAGCTCCTACGAGCAGTACTTC. The chain carries TRBV12-3 or TRBV12-4 and TRBJ2-7; D assignment may be TRBD1 or TRBD2 (6 bases each). This CDR3 contains 16 residues. V was clipped by 5 bases and J by 0 bases, with 17 bases between them.

The chain employs TRBV7-8 and TRBJ2-6; a weak D match, TRBD1 (7 bases). Germline CDR1 and CDR2: SGHVS and FQNEAQ. The ends were cut back, 5 bases at V and 0 bases at J, with 17 bases in the middle. This CDR3 has 18 residues. The CDR3 sequence is CASSPRDSYTSGANVLTF. Here the CDR3 DNA reads TGTGCCAGCAGCCCGCGGGACAGTTACACCTCTGGGGCCAACGTCCTGACTTTC.

This clonotype was recorded a few times. The chain is built from TRBV27 and TRBJ1-1; 12 bases are shared with TRBD1. Germline-derived CDR1 and CDR2 are MNHEY and SMNVEV (reference sequence). J gave up 4 bases and V 6 bases, and 9 bases lay outside the gene matches. The CDR3 consists of 16 residues. CDR3: CASRRPPGQGATEAFF. DNA of the CDR3: TGTGCCAGCAGGAGACCCCCGGGACAGGGGGCCACTGAAGCTTTCTTT.

The chain employs TRBV6-1 and TRBJ2-2; 9 nucleotides agree with TRBD1. The CDR3 spans 15 residues. The V segment lost 10 bases and the J segment 2 bases; nucleotides outside the gene matches: 8. CDR1 MNHNS and CDR2 SASEGT come from the germline V gene. DNA for the CDR3: TGTGCCACCCGAGGGACAGGGCTAAACACCGGGGAGCTGTTTTTT. Translation: CATRGTGLNTGELFF.

This clonotype was seen only a few times. The chain links TRBV18 to TRBJ2-5; 10 bases agree with TRBD2. In germline, CDR1 is KGHSH, CDR2 LQKENI. J lost 5 bases, V lost 4 bases, and 7 bases had no gene match. The CDR3 contains 15 residues. The CDR3 here is CASSLLAGDLETQYF. The CDR3 coding sequence is TGTGCCAGCTCACTCCTAGCGGGAGACTTGGAGACCCAGTACTTC.

In this sample, this clonotype turned up a few times. The chain employs TRBV11-2 and TRBJ2-7; TRBD2 aligns across 10 bases. V was clipped by 4 bases and J by 5 bases; unmatched bases: 8. The germline gives CDR1 SGHAT, CDR2 FQNNGV. CDR3 length: 15 residues. The CDR3 DNA reads as TGTGCCAGCAGCTACGGACTAGCGGCTGGTGACGAGCAGTACTTC. This sequence encodes CASSYGLAAGDEQYF.

The chain links TRBV29-1 to TRBJ1-1; no reliable D call. Trimming shortened V by 3 bases and J by 1 base, and 12 bases separated the two germline ends. The CDR3 consists of 14 residues. CDR1 and CDR2 from the germline V gene are SQVTM and ANQGSEA. CDR3 coding DNA: TGCAGCGTTGACGAGGGTTCAAAGAACACTGAAGCTTTCTTT. Protein product: CSVDEGSKNTEAFF.